This T cell receptor beta chain was retrieved from a study of blood T cells in healthy people across ages. It was with a sample-barcoded 5' primer and a J-beta primer mix that a second PCR of about 7 to 12 cycles was run. Each CDR3 protein is one row after TCRdb ran MiXCR on the 5' RACE reads. The table lists more than 1,400,000 distinct CDR3 sequences, roughly 45% of them singletons. Sequences were obtained from blood. This clonotype was obtained from a woman younger than 35 in good health.

The CDR3 nucleotides are TGTGCCAGCAGCGGACGGGAGGTGAAAGATACGCAGTATTTT. This codes for CASSGREVKDTQYF. The chain has TRBV7-2 and TRBJ2-3; TRBD2 agrees at 7 bases. This CDR3 comprises 14 residues. Germline V gene data show CDR1 as SGHTA and CDR2 as FQGNSA. The junction had 7 bases not matched to a gene; V was cut back by 5 bases and J by 5 bases.